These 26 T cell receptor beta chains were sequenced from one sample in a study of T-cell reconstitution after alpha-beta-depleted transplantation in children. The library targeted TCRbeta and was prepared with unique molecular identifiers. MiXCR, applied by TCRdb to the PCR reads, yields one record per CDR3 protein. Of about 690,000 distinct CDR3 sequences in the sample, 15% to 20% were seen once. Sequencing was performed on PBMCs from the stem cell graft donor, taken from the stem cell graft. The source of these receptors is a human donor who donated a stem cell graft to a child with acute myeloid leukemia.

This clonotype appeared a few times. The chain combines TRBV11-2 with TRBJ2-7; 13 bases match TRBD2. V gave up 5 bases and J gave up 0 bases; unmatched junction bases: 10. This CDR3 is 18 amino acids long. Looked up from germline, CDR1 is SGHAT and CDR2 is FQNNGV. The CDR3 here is CASSLGLAGDPYSYEQYF. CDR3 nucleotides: TGTGCCAGCAGCCTAGGACTAGCGGGGGACCCCTACTCCTACGAGCAGTACTTC.

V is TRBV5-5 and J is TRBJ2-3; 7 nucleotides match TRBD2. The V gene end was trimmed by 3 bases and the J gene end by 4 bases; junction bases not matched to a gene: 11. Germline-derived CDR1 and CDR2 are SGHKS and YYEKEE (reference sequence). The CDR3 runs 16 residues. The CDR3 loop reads CASSWGLAGEADTQYF. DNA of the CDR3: TGTGCCAGCAGCTGGGGACTGGCGGGGGAGGCAGATACGCAGTATTTT.

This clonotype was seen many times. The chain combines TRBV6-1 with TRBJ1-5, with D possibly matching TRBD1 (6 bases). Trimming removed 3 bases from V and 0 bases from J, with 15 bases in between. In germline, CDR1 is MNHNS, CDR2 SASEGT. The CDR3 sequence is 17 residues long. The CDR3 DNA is TGTGCCAGCAGTGACATACAGGGACCCTATAGCAATCAGCCCCAGCATTTT. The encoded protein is CASSDIQGPYSNQPQHF.

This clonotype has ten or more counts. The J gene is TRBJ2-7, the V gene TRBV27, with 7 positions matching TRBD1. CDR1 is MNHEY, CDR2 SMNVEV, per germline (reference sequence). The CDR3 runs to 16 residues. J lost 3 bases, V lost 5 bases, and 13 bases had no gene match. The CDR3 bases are TGTGCCAGCAGTCCCCGATCGACAGGGTTCGTCTACGAGCAGTACTTC. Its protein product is CASSPRSTGFVYEQYF.

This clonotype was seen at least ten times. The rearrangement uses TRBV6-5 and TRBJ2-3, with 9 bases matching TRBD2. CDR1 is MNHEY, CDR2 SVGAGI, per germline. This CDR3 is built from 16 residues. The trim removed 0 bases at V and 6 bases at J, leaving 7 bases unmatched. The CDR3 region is CASSYSGAGGGDTQYF. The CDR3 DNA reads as TGTGCCAGCAGTTACTCGGGAGCGGGGGGAGGGGATACGCAGTATTTT.

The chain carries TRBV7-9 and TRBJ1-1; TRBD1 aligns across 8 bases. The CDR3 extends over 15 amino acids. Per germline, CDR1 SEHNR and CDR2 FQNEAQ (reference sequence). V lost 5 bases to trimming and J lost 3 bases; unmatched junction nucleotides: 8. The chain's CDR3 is CASSAFRGPDTEAFF. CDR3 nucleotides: TGTGCCAGCAGCGCCTTCAGGGGGCCCGACACTGAAGCTTTCTTT. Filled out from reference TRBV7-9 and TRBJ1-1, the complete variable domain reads DTGVSQNPRHKITKRGQNVTFRCDPISEHNRLYWYRQTLGQGPEFLTYFQNEAQLEKSRLLSDRFSAERPKGSFSTLEIQRTEQGDSAMYLCASSAFRGPDTEAFFGQGTRLTVV.

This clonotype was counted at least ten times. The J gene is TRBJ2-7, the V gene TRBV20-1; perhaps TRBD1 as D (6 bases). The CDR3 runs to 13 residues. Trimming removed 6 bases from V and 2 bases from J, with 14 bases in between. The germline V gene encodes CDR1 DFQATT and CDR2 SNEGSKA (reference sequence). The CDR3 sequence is CSATDSTAYEQYF. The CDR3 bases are TGCAGTGCCACGGACAGCACCGCCTACGAGCAGTACTTC.

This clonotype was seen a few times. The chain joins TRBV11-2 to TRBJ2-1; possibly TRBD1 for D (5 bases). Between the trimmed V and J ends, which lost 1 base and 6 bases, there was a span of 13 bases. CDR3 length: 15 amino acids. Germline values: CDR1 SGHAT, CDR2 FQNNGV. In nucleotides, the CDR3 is TGTGCCAGCAGCTTAGGGCAGGGTGGTCTCAATGAGCAGTTCTTC. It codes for CASSLGQGGLNEQFF. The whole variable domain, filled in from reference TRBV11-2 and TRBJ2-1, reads EAGVAQSPRYKIIEKRQSVAFWCNPISGHATLYWYQQILGQGPKLLIQFQNNGVVDDSQLPKDRFSAERLKGVDSTLKIQPAKLEDSAVYLCASSLGQGGLNEQFFGPGTRLTVL.

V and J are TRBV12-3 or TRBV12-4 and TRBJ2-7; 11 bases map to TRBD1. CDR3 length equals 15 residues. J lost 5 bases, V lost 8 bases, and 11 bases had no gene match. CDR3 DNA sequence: TGTGCCAGCTCCCAGGGGACAGGGGGTGTCGACGAGCAGTACTTC. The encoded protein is CASSQGTGGVDEQYF.

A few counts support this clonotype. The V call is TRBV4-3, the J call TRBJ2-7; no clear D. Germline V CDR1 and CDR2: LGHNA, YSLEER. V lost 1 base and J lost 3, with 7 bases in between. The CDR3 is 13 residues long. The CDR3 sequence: CASSQGLVYEQYF. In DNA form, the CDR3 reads TGCGCCAGCAGCCAAGGGCTAGTCTACGAGCAGTACTTC.

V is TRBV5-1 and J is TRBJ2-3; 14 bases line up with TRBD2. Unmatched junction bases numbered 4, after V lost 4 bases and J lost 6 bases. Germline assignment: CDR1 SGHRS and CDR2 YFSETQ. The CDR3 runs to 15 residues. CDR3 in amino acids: CASSLGTSGGDTQYF. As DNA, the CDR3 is TGCGCCAGCAGCCTCGGGACTAGCGGGGGCGATACGCAGTATTTT.

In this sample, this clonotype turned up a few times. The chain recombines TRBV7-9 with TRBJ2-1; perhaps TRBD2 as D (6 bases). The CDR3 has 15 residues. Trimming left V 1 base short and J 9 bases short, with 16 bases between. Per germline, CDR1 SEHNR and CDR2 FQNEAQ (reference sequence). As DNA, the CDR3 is TGTGCCAGCAGCTTAGAGTCGCCAACCGGGGGTGAGCAGTTCTTC. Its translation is CASSLESPTGGEQFF.

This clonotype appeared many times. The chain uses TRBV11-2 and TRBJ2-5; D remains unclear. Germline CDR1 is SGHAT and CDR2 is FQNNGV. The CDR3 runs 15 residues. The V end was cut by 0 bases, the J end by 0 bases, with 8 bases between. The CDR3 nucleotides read TGTGCCAGCAGCTTAGATCTGACGAACCAAGAGACCCAGTACTTC. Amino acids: CASSLDLTNQETQYF.

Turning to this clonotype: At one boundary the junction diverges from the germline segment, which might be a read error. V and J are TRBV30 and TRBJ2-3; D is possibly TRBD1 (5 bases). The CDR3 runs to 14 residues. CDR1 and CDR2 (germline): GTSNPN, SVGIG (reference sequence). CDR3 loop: CAWSVRRGTDTQYF. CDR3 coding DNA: TGTGCCTGGAGTGTACGAAGGGGCACGGATACGCAGTATTTT.

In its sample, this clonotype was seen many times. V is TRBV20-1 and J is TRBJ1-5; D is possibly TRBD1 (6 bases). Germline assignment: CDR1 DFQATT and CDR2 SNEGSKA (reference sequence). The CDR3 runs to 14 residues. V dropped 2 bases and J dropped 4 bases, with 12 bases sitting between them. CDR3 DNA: TGCAGTGCTAGACGCCAGGGGAGGAATCAGCCCCAGCATTTT. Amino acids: CSARRQGRNQPQHF.

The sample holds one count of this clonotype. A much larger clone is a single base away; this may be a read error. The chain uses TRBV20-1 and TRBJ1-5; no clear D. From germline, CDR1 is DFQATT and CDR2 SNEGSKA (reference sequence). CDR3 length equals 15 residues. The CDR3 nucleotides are TGCAGTGCTTCAGAGGCACTGATAAGGGTTCAGCCCCAGAATTTT. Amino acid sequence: CSASEALIRVQPQNF.

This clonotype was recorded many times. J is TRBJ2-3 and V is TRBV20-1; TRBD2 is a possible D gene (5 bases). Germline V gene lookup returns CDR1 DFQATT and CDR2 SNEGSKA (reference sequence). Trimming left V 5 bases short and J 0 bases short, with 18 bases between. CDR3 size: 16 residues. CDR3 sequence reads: CSAPRSAGLSTDTQYF. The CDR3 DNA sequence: TGCAGTGCTCCCCGCTCGGCGGGCCTTAGCACAGATACGCAGTATTTT.

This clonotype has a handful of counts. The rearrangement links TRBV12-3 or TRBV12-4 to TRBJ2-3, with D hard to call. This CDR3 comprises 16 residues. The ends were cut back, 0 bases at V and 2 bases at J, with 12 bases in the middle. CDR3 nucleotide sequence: TGTGCCAGCAGTTTAGCGTCCAGCCCGAACACAGATACGCAGTATTTT. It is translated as CASSLASSPNTDTQYF.

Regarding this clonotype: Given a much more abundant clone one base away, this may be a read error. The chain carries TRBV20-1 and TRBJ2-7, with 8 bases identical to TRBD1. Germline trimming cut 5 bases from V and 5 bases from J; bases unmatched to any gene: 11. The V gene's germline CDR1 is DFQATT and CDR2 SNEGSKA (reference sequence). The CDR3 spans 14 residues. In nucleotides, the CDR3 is TGCAGTGCTCTACCCTCGGGGACAGGCAACGAGCAGTACTTC. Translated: CSALPSGTGNEQYF.

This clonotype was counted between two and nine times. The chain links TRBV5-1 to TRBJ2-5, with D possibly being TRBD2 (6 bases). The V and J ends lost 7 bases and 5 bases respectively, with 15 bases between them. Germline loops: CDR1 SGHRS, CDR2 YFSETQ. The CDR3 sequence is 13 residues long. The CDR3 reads CASAPAGMETQYF. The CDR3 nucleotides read TGCGCCAGCGCCCCTGCGGGGATGGAGACCCAGTACTTC. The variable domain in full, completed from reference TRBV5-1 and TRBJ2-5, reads KAGVTQTPRYLIKTRGQQVTLSCSPISGHRSVSWYQQTPGQGLQFLFEYFSETQRNKGNFPGRFSGRQFSNSRSEMNVSTLELGDSALYLCASAPAGMETQYFGPGTRLLVL.

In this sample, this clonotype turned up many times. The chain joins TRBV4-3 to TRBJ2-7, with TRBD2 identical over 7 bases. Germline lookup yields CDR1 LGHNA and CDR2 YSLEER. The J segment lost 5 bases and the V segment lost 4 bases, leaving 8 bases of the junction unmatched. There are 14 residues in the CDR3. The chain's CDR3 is CASSPSGLLHEQYF. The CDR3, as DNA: TGCGCCAGCAGCCCCTCGGGACTACTCCACGAGCAGTACTTC.

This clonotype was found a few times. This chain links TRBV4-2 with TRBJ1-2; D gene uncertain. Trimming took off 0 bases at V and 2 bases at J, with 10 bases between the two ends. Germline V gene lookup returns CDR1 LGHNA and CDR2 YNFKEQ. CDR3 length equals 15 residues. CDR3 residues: CASSQDGGRNYGYTF. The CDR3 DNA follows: TGTGCCAGCAGCCAAGATGGTGGGAGGAACTATGGCTACACCTTC.

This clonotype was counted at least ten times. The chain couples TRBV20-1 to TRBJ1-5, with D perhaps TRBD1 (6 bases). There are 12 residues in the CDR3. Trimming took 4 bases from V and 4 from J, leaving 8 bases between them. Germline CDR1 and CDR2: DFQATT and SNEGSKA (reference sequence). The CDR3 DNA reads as TGCAGTGCTACAACAGGGAATCAGCCCCAGCATTTT. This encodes CSATTGNQPQHF.

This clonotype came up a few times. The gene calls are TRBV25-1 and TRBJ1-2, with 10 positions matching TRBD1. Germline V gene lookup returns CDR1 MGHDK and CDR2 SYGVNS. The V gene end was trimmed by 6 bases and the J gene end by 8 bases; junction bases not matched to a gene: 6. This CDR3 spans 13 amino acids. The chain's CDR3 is CASSEWTGGGYTF. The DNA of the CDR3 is TGTGCCAGCAGCGAGTGGACAGGGGGGGGCTACACCTTC.

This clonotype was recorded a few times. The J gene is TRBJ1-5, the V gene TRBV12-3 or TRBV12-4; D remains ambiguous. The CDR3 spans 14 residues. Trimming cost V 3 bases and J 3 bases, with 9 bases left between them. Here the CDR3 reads CASSFGRDNQPQHF. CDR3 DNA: TGTGCCAGCAGTTTCGGTAGGGACAATCAGCCCCAGCATTTT.

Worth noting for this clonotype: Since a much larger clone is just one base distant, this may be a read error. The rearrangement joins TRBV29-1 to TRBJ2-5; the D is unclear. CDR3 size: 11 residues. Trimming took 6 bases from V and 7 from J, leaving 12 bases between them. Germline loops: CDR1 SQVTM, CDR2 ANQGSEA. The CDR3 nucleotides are TGCAGCGTAGGACCAGGTGGGACCCAGTACTTC. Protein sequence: CSVGPGGTQYF.